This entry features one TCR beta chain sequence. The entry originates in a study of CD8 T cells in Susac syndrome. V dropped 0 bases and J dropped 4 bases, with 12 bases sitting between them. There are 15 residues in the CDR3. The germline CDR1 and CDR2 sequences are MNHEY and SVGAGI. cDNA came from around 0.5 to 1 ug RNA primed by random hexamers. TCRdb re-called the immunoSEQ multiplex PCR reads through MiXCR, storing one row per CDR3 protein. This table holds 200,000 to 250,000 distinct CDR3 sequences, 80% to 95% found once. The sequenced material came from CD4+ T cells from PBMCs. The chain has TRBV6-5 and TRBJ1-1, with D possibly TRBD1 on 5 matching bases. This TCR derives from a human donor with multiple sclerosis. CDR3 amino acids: CASSYSGPGGTEAFF. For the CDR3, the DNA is TGTGCCAGCAGTTACTCGGGACCGGGTGGCACTGAAGCTTTCTTT.